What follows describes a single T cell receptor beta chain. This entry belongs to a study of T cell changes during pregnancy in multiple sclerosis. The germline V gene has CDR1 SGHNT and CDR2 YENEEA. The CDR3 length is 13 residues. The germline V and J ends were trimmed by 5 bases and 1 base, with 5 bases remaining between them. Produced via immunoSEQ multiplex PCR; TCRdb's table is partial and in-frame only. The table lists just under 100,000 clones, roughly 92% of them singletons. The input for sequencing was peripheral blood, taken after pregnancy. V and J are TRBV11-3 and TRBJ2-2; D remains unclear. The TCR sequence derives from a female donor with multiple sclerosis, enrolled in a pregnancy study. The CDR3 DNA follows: TGTGCCAGCAGCCAGGTGAACACCGGGGAGCTGTTTTTT. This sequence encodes CASSQVNTGELFF.